The 22 T cell receptor beta chains presented below share a single source sample, sequenced in a study of shared clonotypes between healthy human individuals. Terminally differentiated effector memory CD45RA+ cells were excluded from the naive CD8 cells, which were CD45RO-negative and positively selected for CCR7. Using immunoSEQ multiplex PCR, the repertoire was profiled, and TCRdb retains in-frame clones only, with some absent. The sample has about 1.9 million clones, approximately 92% seen once. The specimen was naive CD8+ T cells from PBMCs. These receptors were taken from a man between 18 and 29 years old in good health. Some clones in this sample may be carry-over from other donors' samples.

The chain has TRBV13 and TRBJ2-7; D is possibly TRBD2 (6 bases). The V end was cut by 5 bases, the J end by 5 bases, with 16 bases between. This CDR3 spans 14 amino acids. Germline CDR1 PRHDT, CDR2 FYEKMQ (reference sequence). The CDR3 DNA follows: TGTGCCAGCAGCCCCCCGGGGCTAGCGAACGAGCAGTACTTC. This encodes CASSPPGLANEQYF.

This sequence joins TRBV4-1 and TRBJ1-1; 9 bases are a match to TRBD1. V lost 4 bases, J lost 0 bases, and 12 bases stayed unmatched. The CDR3 has 18 amino acids. Germline V gene lookup returns CDR1 MGHRA and CDR2 YSYEKL. CDR3 sequence: CASSLKDRGVGVNTEAFF. CDR3 DNA: TGCGCCAGCAGCCTTAAGGACAGGGGTGTTGGTGTGAACACTGAAGCTTTCTTT.

The chain combines TRBV28 with TRBJ2-2; TRBD1 agrees at 9 bases. The CDR3 has 16 residues. Germline V gene sequence: CDR1 MDHEN, CDR2 SYDVKM. V shed 4 bases and J 5 bases; nucleotides not matched to a gene: 8. In DNA, the CDR3 is TGTGCCAGCAGTTCCCCCGGGACAGGGTGGACCGGGGAGCTGTTTTTT. Protein: CASSSPGTGWTGELFF.

The V and J genes are TRBV27 and TRBJ2-1, with a possible D match to TRBD1 (6 bases). Germline loops: CDR1 MNHEY, CDR2 SMNVEV (reference sequence). The length of the CDR3 is 17 residues. V was trimmed by 2 bases and J by 2 bases, leaving 16 bases between them. The CDR3 DNA is TGTGCCAGCAGTTTACGGGACACCCCTTTTGCCTACAATGAGCAGTTCTTC. Amino acids: CASSLRDTPFAYNEQFF.

This clone appeared once. The CDR3 loop reads CATSRDLASGAQETQYF. In DNA form, the CDR3 reads TGTGCCACCAGCAGAGATCTAGCTAGCGGGGCTCAAGAGACCCAGTACTTC. The V gene is TRBV15, the J gene TRBJ2-5; 9 bases line up with TRBD2. V lost 0 bases and J lost 2; bases outside the gene matches: 7. In germline, CDR1 is LNHNV, CDR2 YYDKDF (reference sequence). The CDR3 contains 17 residues.

This clone was detected only once. CDR3 amino acids: CASSEQEISYEQYF. The CDR3 region has the DNA TGTGCCAGCAGTGAACAGGAGATCTCCTACGAGCAGTACTTC. The chain has TRBV6-5 and TRBJ2-7; D may be TRBD1 (5 bases). The germline V gene encodes CDR1 MNHEY and CDR2 SVGAGI. The CDR3 spans 14 residues. V lost 5 bases to trimming and J lost 0 bases, with 11 bases between them.

DNA for the CDR3: TGCGCCAGCAGCCAAGCCGCAGGCCAGCTGAACACTGAAGCTTTCTTT. Its translation: CASSQAAGQLNTEAFF. This rearrangement joins TRBV4-1 to TRBJ1-1; D is undetermined. The CDR3 spans 16 residues. In germline, CDR1 is MGHRA, CDR2 YSYEKL. V lost 1 base and J lost 0, with 12 bases in between.

The chain has TRBV23-1 and TRBJ2-7, with D unresolved. TRBV23-1 is identified as an open reading frame with a role that is uncertain. The CDR3 totals 11 residues. The V gene lost 4 bases and the J gene lost 4 bases, with 5 bases spanning the gap. The CDR3 loop reads CASSPFYEQYF. Written as DNA, the CDR3 is TGCGCCAGCAGTCCCTTTTACGAGCAGTACTTC.

V and J are TRBV5-5 and TRBJ1-1, with 7 positions matching TRBD1. Germline loops: CDR1 SGHKS, CDR2 YYEKEE (reference sequence). The CDR3 consists of 16 residues. V was pared by 0 bases and J by 4 bases, with 9 bases of the junction left unmatched. The CDR3 here is CASSLDRGRFGTEAFF. The DNA of the CDR3 is TGTGCCAGCAGCTTGGACAGGGGACGATTCGGCACTGAAGCTTTCTTT.

This chain joins TRBV7-9 and TRBJ1-4, with D possibly matching TRBD1 (5 bases). The CDR3 has 14 amino acids. Between the trimmed V and J ends, which lost 10 bases and 8 bases, there was a span of 20 bases. The germline CDR1 and CDR2 sequences are SEHNR and FQNEAQ (reference sequence). CDR3 sequence: CAILGRGAGEKLFF. The CDR3, as DNA: TGTGCCATTTTAGGGCGCGGGGCAGGGGAAAAACTGTTTTTT.

The J gene is TRBJ2-5, the V gene TRBV7-9, with 8 bases that match TRBD1. This CDR3 region has 16 residues. Germline V gene data show CDR1 as SEHNR and CDR2 as FQNEAQ (reference sequence). The V gene end was trimmed by 5 bases and the J gene end by 0 bases; junction bases not matched to a gene: 8. CDR3 sequence reads: CASSPQDRVYQETQYF. For the CDR3, the DNA is TGTGCCAGCAGCCCCCAGGACAGGGTGTACCAAGAGACCCAGTACTTC.

The chain carries TRBV28 and TRBJ1-2; D is perhaps TRBD1 (5 bases). The V gene's germline CDR1 is MDHEN and CDR2 SYDVKM. The V end was cut by 1 base, the J end by 8 bases, with 17 bases between. This CDR3 contains 15 residues. The CDR3 is CASSLFLGPTWGYTF. DNA of the CDR3: TGTGCCAGCAGTTTATTTCTGGGACCCACTTGGGGCTACACCTTC.

V and J are TRBV7-9 and TRBJ2-1; 8 bases line up with TRBD2. This CDR3 has 15 amino acids. V was clipped by 5 bases and J by 0 bases; unmatched bases: 3. Germline-derived CDR1 and CDR2 are SEHNR and FQNEAQ (reference sequence). The CDR3 region has the DNA TGTGCCAGCAGCAGCGCGGGAGGCTCCTACAATGAGCAGTTCTTC. Translating it yields CASSSAGGSYNEQFF.

The chain joins TRBV19 to TRBJ2-7; D perhaps matches TRBD2 (6 bases). Trimming left V 11 bases short and J 3 bases short, with 20 bases between. The CDR3 totals 14 residues. Germline CDR1 and CDR2: LNHDA and SQIVND (reference sequence). The CDR3 here is CAGDWMYENYEQYF. CDR3 bases: TGTGCCGGGGACTGGATGTATGAAAACTACGAGCAGTACTTC.

The V gene is TRBV4-1, the J gene TRBJ1-5; no clear D. This CDR3 is 16 amino acids long. Trimming took 0 bases from V and 8 from J, leaving 17 bases between them. The germline gives CDR1 MGHRA, CDR2 YSYEKL. Here the CDR3 DNA reads TGCGCCAGCAGCCAAGAGCCCGACGGTCCAATTAAGCCCCAGCATTTT. This translates into CASSQEPDGPIKPQHF.

The J gene is TRBJ2-7, the V gene TRBV7-6, with 9 bases lining up with TRBD2. The CDR3 spans 13 residues. CDR1 is SGHVS, CDR2 FNYEAQ, per germline. The trim removed 6 bases at V and 9 bases at J, leaving 9 bases unmatched. CDR3 nucleotide sequence: TGTGCCAGCAGTCTAGCGGGACCTGACGTGCAGTACTTC. Its translation is CASSLAGPDVQYF. The variable domain in full, with the rest retrieved from reference TRBV7-6 and TRBJ2-7, is GAGVSQSPRYKVTKRGQDVALRCDPISGHVSLYWYRQALGQGPEFLTYFNYEAQQDKSGLPNDRFSAERPEGSISTLTIQRTEQRDSAMYRCASSLAGPDVQYFGPGTRLTVT.

The chain links TRBV28 to TRBJ2-7; the D gene is possibly TRBD1 (6 bases). V lost 2 bases, J lost 4 bases, and 12 bases lay in between. Germline CDR1 and CDR2: MDHEN and SYDVKM. The CDR3 totals 14 residues. Written as DNA, the CDR3 is TGTGCCAGCAGTTTAACTAGGACAGTATACGAGCAGTACTTC. It encodes CASSLTRTVYEQYF. Full variable domain (rest looked up from reference TRBV28 and TRBJ2-7): DVKVTQSSRYLVKRTGEKVFLECVQDMDHENMFWYRQDPGLGLRLIYFSYDVKMKEKGDIPEGYSVSREKKERFSLILESASTNQTSMYLCASSLTRTVYEQYFGPGTRLTVT.

As regards this clone: This specimen includes other DNA sequences encoding the same CDR3. The chain recombines TRBV29-1 with TRBJ2-1; D gene ambiguous. Germline CDR1 SQVTM, CDR2 ANQGSEA. This CDR3 contains 9 residues. V was pared by 6 bases and J by 9 bases, with 6 bases between. The CDR3 DNA reads TGCAGCGTAAGTGGTGAGCAGTTCTTC. This translates into CSVSGEQFF.

The J gene is TRBJ1-5, the V gene TRBV10-2, with 9 positions matching TRBD1. The CDR3 consists of 13 residues. V shed 6 bases, J shed 10 bases, and the junction held 7 bases outside the gene matches. CDR1 and CDR2 from the germline V gene are WSHSY and SAAADI. Here the CDR3 DNA reads TGCGCCAGCAGAGAGGACAGGGGCCATCCCCAGCATTTT. Its protein is CASREDRGHPQHF.

CDR3 sequence: CAAIRGGMNTEAFF. The DNA for the CDR3 is TGTGCCGCAATCCGGGGGGGTATGAACACTGAAGCTTTCTTT. This chain joins TRBV27 and TRBJ1-1; a weak D match, TRBD1 (5 bases). Germline loops: CDR1 MNHEY, CDR2 SMNVEV (reference sequence). Trimming removed 11 bases from V and 0 bases from J, with 16 bases in between. This CDR3 has 14 amino acids.

The chain has TRBV5-6 and TRBJ2-7; D is unresolved. V was cut by 0 bases and J by 0 bases, with 10 bases left in between. Germline lookup yields CDR1 SGHDT and CDR2 YYEEEE. CDR3 length equals 15 residues. The DNA of the CDR3 is TGTGCCAGCAGCTTGGTTGTGGGCAGCTCCTACGAGCAGTACTTC. Translation gives CASSLVVGSSYEQYF. The full variable domain, in which reference TRBV5-6 and TRBJ2-7 provide the parts outside the CDR3, is DAGVTQSPTHLIKTRGQQVTLRCSPKSGHDTVSWYQQALGQGPQFIFQYYEEEERQRGNFPDRFSGHQFPNYSSELNVNALLLGDSALYLCASSLVVGSSYEQYFGPGTRLTVT.

This clone has just a few counts. The genes are TRBV2 and TRBJ1-5; no clear D. V lost 1 base and J lost 4, with 11 bases in between. The CDR3 length is 15 residues. From germline, CDR1 is SNHLY and CDR2 FYNNEI. DNA of the CDR3: TGTGCCAGCAGTGAAGAGAGGGCGACGAATCAGCCCCAGCATTTT. Translated: CASSEERATNQPQHF.